The 21 T cell receptor beta chains given below trace back to one sample, sequenced in a study of T cell changes during pregnancy in multiple sclerosis. Using immunoSEQ multiplex PCR, the repertoire was profiled, and TCRdb retains in-frame clones only, with some absent. Of approximately 83,000 clones in the sample, roughly 91% were seen once. Here the sequenced sample was peripheral blood, taken in the first trimester of pregnancy. The receptors were sampled from a female donor with multiple sclerosis, enrolled in a pregnancy study.

V gene TRBV11-3 combines with J gene TRBJ1-1, with D possibly TRBD1 on 6 matching bases. Germline loops: CDR1 SGHNT, CDR2 YENEEA. CDR3 length: 13 amino acids. Trimming took 4 bases from V and 7 from J, leaving 13 bases between them. CDR3 sequence reads: CASSSKLQGEAFF. CDR3 DNA: TGTGCCAGCAGCTCTAAATTACAGGGTGAAGCTTTCTTT.

V gene TRBV19 combines with J gene TRBJ1-2; weak D call: TRBD1 (6 bases). The germline V gene encodes CDR1 LNHDA and CDR2 SQIVND (reference sequence). The CDR3 covers 12 residues. The V gene lost 4 bases and the J gene lost 6 bases, with 9 bases spanning the gap. CDR3 in amino acids: CASSRGGNGYTF. The DNA for the CDR3 is TGTGCCAGTAGTAGGGGGGGCAATGGCTACACCTTC.

In DNA form, the CDR3 reads TGTGCCAGCTCACCACAGAGACAGGGTATCTACAATGAGCAGTTCTTC. This sequence encodes CASSPQRQGIYNEQFF. The rearrangement links TRBV18 to TRBJ2-1; 7 bases match TRBD1. Germline CDR1 KGHSH, CDR2 LQKENI. The CDR3 loop spans 16 amino acids. The V gene end was trimmed by 1 base and the J gene end by 3 bases; junction bases not matched to a gene: 6.

The V call is TRBV6-1, the J call TRBJ1-1; D uncertain. V lost 4 bases, J lost 0 bases, and 6 bases lay in between. Germline V gene sequence: CDR1 MNHNS, CDR2 SASEGT. The CDR3 has 13 residues. CDR3 residues: CASSGAMNTEAFF. The CDR3 region has the DNA TGTGCCAGCAGTGGGGCTATGAACACTGAAGCTTTCTTT.

This chain links TRBV5-6 with TRBJ2-1; D may be TRBD1 (6 bases). CDR1 is SGHDT, CDR2 YYEEEE, per germline. This CDR3 has 14 residues. The V end was cut by 0 bases, the J end by 4 bases, with 8 bases between. The CDR3 DNA follows: TGTGCCAGCAGCTTGGGACAGGCGTACAATGAGCAGTTCTTC. Its protein product is CASSLGQAYNEQFF.

The chain links TRBV29-1 to TRBJ1-1; 8 positions match TRBD1. The V and J ends lost 6 bases and 4 bases, in that order; junction bases with no gene match: 7. Germline assignment: CDR1 SQVTM and CDR2 ANQGSEA. CDR3 length equals 13 residues. DNA for the CDR3: TGCAGCGTGGTGGACAGGGCGGTCACTGAAGCTTTCTTT. Its translation: CSVVDRAVTEAFF.

The V and J genes are TRBV9 and TRBJ2-3; perhaps TRBD1 as D (6 bases). Germline-derived CDR1 and CDR2 are SGDLS and YYNGEE. V was shortened by 0 bases and J by 0 bases, with 11 bases between the two germline ends. CDR3 length: 16 residues. CDR3 DNA sequence: TGTGCCAGCAGCGTAGGTGACAGGACTAGCACAGATACGCAGTATTTT. Protein product: CASSVGDRTSTDTQYF.

This chain links TRBV6-5 with TRBJ2-7; D remains unclear. Looked up from germline, CDR1 is MNHEY and CDR2 is SVGAGI. The V and J ends lost 1 base and 2 bases respectively, with 6 bases between them. The CDR3 extends over 13 amino acids. The CDR3 DNA reads as TGTGCCAGCAGTTACTTACATACCTACGAGCAGTACTTC. Amino acid sequence: CASSYLHTYEQYF.

V is TRBV29-1 and J is TRBJ1-3; D is uncertain. CDR1 and CDR2 from the germline V gene are SQVTM and ANQGSEA. The CDR3 totals 15 residues. V was clipped by 7 bases and J by 0 bases, with 16 bases between them. CDR3 bases: TGCAGCGCCATAGGGCCCGGGAACTCTGGAAACACCATATATTTT. Amino acids: CSAIGPGNSGNTIYF. Looking up the rest from reference TRBV29-1 and TRBJ1-3 gives the full variable domain: SAVISQKPSRDICQRGTSLTIQCQVDSQVTMMFWYRQQPGQSLTLIATANQGSEATYESGFVIDKFPISRPNLTFSTLTVSNMSPEDSSIYLCSAIGPGNSGNTIYFGEGSWLTVV.

The rearrangement joins TRBV6-5 to TRBJ1-2; no clear D. The CDR3 runs to 13 residues. V was cut by 6 bases and J by 8 bases, with 16 bases left in between. CDR1 MNHEY and CDR2 SVGAGI come from the germline V gene. CDR3: CASSNEAPGGYTF. CDR3 DNA sequence: TGTGCCAGCAGCAACGAGGCGCCGGGGGGCTACACCTTC.

The rearrangement joins TRBV2 to TRBJ2-5; possible D gene TRBD2, 5 bases. Germline CDR1 reads SNHLY; CDR2 reads FYNNEI. The CDR3 sequence is 17 residues long. V lost 1 base and J lost 5, with 20 bases in between. The CDR3 coding sequence is TGTGCCAGCAGTGAAGTGGTGAGGGATGTACGAAGGGAGACCCAGTACTTC. Translating gives CASSEVVRDVRRETQYF.

This rearrangement joins TRBV27 to TRBJ2-1, with 12 positions matching TRBD2. Trimming at V came to 5 bases and at J to 9 bases, leaving 5 bases not matched to a gene. Germline lookup yields CDR1 MNHEY and CDR2 SMNVEV (reference sequence). This CDR3 comprises 14 residues. CDR3 sequence (DNA): TGTGCCAGCAGTCCCGGACTAGCGGGGCGTGAGCAGTTCTTC. This gives the protein CASSPGLAGREQFF.

V gene TRBV7-9 combines with J gene TRBJ1-1; possible D gene TRBD1, 5 bases. Germline assignment: CDR1 SEHNR and CDR2 FQNEAQ (reference sequence). This CDR3 contains 16 residues. The V end was cut by 5 bases, the J end by 1 base, with 17 bases between. The CDR3 here is CASSLLRGGANTEAFF. CDR3 nucleotide sequence: TGTGCCAGCAGCCTACTGCGGGGCGGAGCGAACACTGAAGCTTTCTTT.

The chain is built from TRBV11-2 and TRBJ2-1, with 8 nucleotides matching TRBD2. The germline gives CDR1 SGHAT, CDR2 FQNNGV. The V segment lost 7 bases and the J segment 1 base; nucleotides outside the gene matches: 12. CDR3 length: 17 amino acids. The CDR3 nucleotides read TGTGCCAGCAACCAAGGGTGGGCGGGGGGATCCTACAATGAGCAGTTCTTC. Translated: CASNQGWAGGSYNEQFF.

This clone was observed once. The chain couples TRBV5-6 to TRBJ1-5; TRBD1 is a possible D gene (5 bases). CDR3 length equals 15 residues. CDR1 and CDR2 from the germline V gene are SGHDT and YYEEEE. Trimming pared 4 bases from V and 4 bases from J, leaving 15 bases between. As DNA, the CDR3 is TGTGCCAGCAGCCGAAGTCCAGGGTGGAATCAGCCCCAGCATTTT. It codes for CASSRSPGWNQPQHF.

V usage is TRBV9 and J usage is TRBJ2-1, with D possibly being TRBD2 (5 bases). The germline gives CDR1 SGDLS, CDR2 YYNGEE. Trimming cost V 0 bases and J 0 bases, with 19 bases left between them. The CDR3 contains 19 residues. The CDR3 loop is CASSVGPGIGLSSYNEQFF. CDR3 coding DNA: TGTGCCAGCAGCGTAGGACCGGGGATCGGGTTAAGCTCCTACAATGAGCAGTTCTTC.

The rearrangement links TRBV15 to TRBJ2-1; 7 bases fit TRBD1. Trimming at V came to 4 bases and at J to 9 bases, leaving 6 bases not matched to a gene. The length of the CDR3 is 13 residues. Germline V gene sequence: CDR1 LNHNV, CDR2 YYDKDF (reference sequence). The CDR3 is CATSTRQGSEQFF. In DNA form, the CDR3 reads TGTGCCACCAGCACGCGACAGGGCAGTGAGCAGTTCTTC.

The chain couples TRBV5-1 to TRBJ1-2; D remains ambiguous. V was clipped by 1 base and J by 5 bases, with 6 bases between them. The germline CDR1 and CDR2 sequences are SGHRS and YFSETQ. The CDR3 consists of 12 residues. The CDR3 DNA reads as TGCGCCAGCAGCTTGTACGGGTATGGCTACACCTTC. Protein: CASSLYGYGYTF.

The V call is TRBV27, the J call TRBJ1-2; weak D call: TRBD1 (6 bases). V was clipped by 3 bases and J by 1 base, with 12 bases between them. The germline V gene has CDR1 MNHEY and CDR2 SMNVEV (reference sequence). CDR3 length: 15 amino acids. CDR3 residues: CASSFMGRGNYGYTF. In DNA form, the CDR3 reads TGTGCCAGCAGTTTCATGGGCAGGGGTAACTATGGCTACACCTTC.

This sequence joins TRBV7-3 and TRBJ2-1; 13 bases are a match to TRBD2. V was pared by 4 bases and J by 0 bases, with 9 bases of the junction left unmatched. Germline V gives CDR1 SGHTA, CDR2 FQGTGA. This CDR3 is 19 amino acids long. CDR3 nucleotides: TGTGCCAGCAGCTCACCGGGACTAGCGGGGCTCAGCTCCTACAATGAGCAGTTCTTC. Translation: CASSSPGLAGLSSYNEQFF.

V is TRBV30 and J is TRBJ1-5; 7 positions agree with TRBD1. The CDR3 totals 15 residues. The V segment lost 4 bases and the J segment 0 bases; nucleotides outside the gene matches: 6. Germline CDR1 and CDR2: GTSNPN and SVGIG (reference sequence). The CDR3 region is CAWTPQGYSNQPQHF. For the CDR3, the DNA is TGTGCCTGGACGCCACAGGGGTATAGCAATCAGCCCCAGCATTTT.